These T cell receptor beta chains were read from a single sample in a study of technical replicates of blood from a handful of donors. The repertoire was sequenced with immunoSEQ multiplex PCR; TCRdb's copy has only in-frame clones and lacks some. This sample has about 83,000 clones, with under 95% found just once. Specimen: T cells isolated from PBMCs. The receptors come from a human donor in good health. CDR3s include the opening cysteine and the closing phenylalanine or tryptophan. The order of the fields is V gene, J gene, D gene, clone size, CDR3 protein, CDR3 DNA. D genes are given only for firm matches. The size field is filled for only some rows; it gives once, few, many or a size class.

V: TRBV2; J: TRBJ1-2; D: NA; size: NA; CDR3: CASQALHLGGYGYTF; DNA: TGTGCCAGCCAAGCTCTTCATTTGGGGGGCTATGGCTACACCTTC
V: TRBV5-1; J: TRBJ1-1; D: NA; size: few; CDR3: CASSLVGSDANGAFF; DNA: TGCGCCAGCAGCTTGGTAGGTTCCGACGCAAACGGGGCTTTCTTT
V: TRBV10-3; J: TRBJ2-1; D: TRBD2; size: NA; CDR3: CAISDHTSGNNEQFF; DNA: TGTGCCATCAGTGATCATACTAGCGGAAACAATGAGCAGTTCTTC
V: TRBV11-2; J: TRBJ2-3; D: NA; size: NA; CDR3: CASSFPGSTDTQYF; DNA: TGTGCCAGCAGCTTCCCGGGGAGCACAGATACGCAGTATTTT
V: TRBV28; J: TRBJ2-3; D: NA; size: NA; CDR3: CASSSQLADTQYF; DNA: TGTGCCAGCAGTTCGCAACTAGCAGATACGCAGTATTTT
V: TRBV14; J: TRBJ2-5; D: NA; size: NA; CDR3: CASSQDQTGQRETQYF; DNA: TGTGCCAGCAGCCAAGATCAGACAGGTCAGCGGGAGACCCAGTACTTC
V: TRBV4-1; J: TRBJ2-7; D: TRBD2; size: NA; CDR3: CASSLRGESGSSYEQYF; DNA: TGCGCCAGCAGCCTTAGGGGGGAGAGCGGGAGCTCCTACGAGCAGTACTTC
V: TRBV5-1; J: TRBJ2-2; D: TRBD1; size: NA; CDR3: CASSTGDTGELFF; DNA: TGCGCCAGCAGCACAGGGGACACCGGGGAGCTGTTTTTT
V: TRBV4-1; J: TRBJ2-5; D: NA; size: NA; CDR3: CASSQDPDRGGETQYF; DNA: TGCGCCAGCAGCCAAGACCCCGACAGGGGAGGGGAGACCCAGTACTTC
V: TRBV6-6; J: TRBJ1-5; D: NA; size: NA; CDR3: CASTRGVNNQPQHF; DNA: TGTGCCAGCACCCGGGGGGTGAACAATCAGCCCCAGCATTTT
V: TRBV29-1; J: TRBJ2-7; D: TRBD1; size: NA; CDR3: CSVGRTGESYEQYF; DNA: TGCAGCGTTGGGCGGACAGGGGAGTCCTACGAGCAGTACTTC
V: TRBV29-1; J: TRBJ1-2; D: NA; size: once; CDR3: CSAEWEGELQSNYGYTF; DNA: TGCAGCGCTGAATGGGAGGGAGAACTCCAATCTAACTATGGCTACACCTTC
V: TRBV10-3; J: TRBJ1-1; D: NA; size: NA; CDR3: CAISVSDYSPEAFF; DNA: TGTGCCATCAGTGTGTCGGACTATTCCCCCGAAGCTTTCTTT
V: TRBV5-1; J: TRBJ2-1; D: TRBD1; size: NA; CDR3: CASTQRLTGDEQFF; DNA: TGCGCCAGCACACAAAGACTGACAGGGGATGAGCAGTTCTTC
V: TRBV7-9; J: TRBJ2-3; D: NA; size: once; CDR3: CASSWLEPGTQYF; DNA: TGTGCCAGCAGCTGGCTCGAGCCAGGGACGCAGTATTTT
V: TRBV2; J: TRBJ2-5; D: NA; size: NA; CDR3: CASSEQEETQYF; DNA: TGTGCCAGCAGTGAACAGGAAGAGACCCAGTACTTC
V: TRBV6-6; J: TRBJ2-1; D: TRBD2; size: NA; CDR3: CASSRTGLAGGQKQFF; DNA: TGTGCCAGCAGCCGAACCGGGCTAGCGGGAGGGCAAAAGCAGTTCTTC
V: TRBV6-5; J: TRBJ2-7; D: NA; size: NA; CDR3: CASSYDSLYEQYF; DNA: TGTGCCAGCAGTTACGACAGCCTCTACGAGCAGTACTTC
V: TRBV14; J: TRBJ2-5; D: TRBD2; size: NA; CDR3: CASSSGLAGWETQYF; DNA: TGTGCCAGCAGCTCCGGGCTAGCGGGATGGGAGACCCAGTACTTC
V: TRBV5-1; J: TRBJ2-5; D: TRBD2; size: NA; CDR3: CASSPGRGYQETQYF; DNA: TGCGCCAGCAGCCCGGGGCGGGGGTACCAAGAGACCCAGTACTTC
V: TRBV6-1; J: TRBJ2-3; D: NA; size: NA; CDR3: CASSVAPVADTQYF; DNA: TGTGCCAGCAGTGTAGCCCCCGTTGCGGATACGCAGTATTTT
V: TRBV11-2; J: TRBJ1-2; D: NA; size: once; CDR3: CASSLVAGATYSRYTF; DNA: TGTGCCAGCAGCTTAGTGGCAGGGGCGACCTATTCACGCTACACCTTC
V: TRBV19; J: TRBJ2-7; D: NA; size: NA; CDR3: CASSSAGGPTADEQYF; DNA: TGTGCCAGTAGTTCCGCCGGGGGGCCTACGGCCGACGAGCAGTACTTC
V: TRBV6-5; J: TRBJ1-1; D: NA; size: once; CDR3: CASSYSNRLNTEAFF; DNA: TGTGCCAGCAGTTACTCGAATAGATTGAACACTGAAGCTTTCTTT
V: TRBV9; J: TRBJ1-2; D: NA; size: once; CDR3: CASSVGRFLNYGYTF; DNA: TGTGCCAGCAGCGTAGGTCGGTTTTTGAACTATGGCTACACCTTC
V: TRBV28; J: TRBJ1-2; D: TRBD1; size: NA; CDR3: CASSSGRDRANYGYTF; DNA: TGTGCCAGCAGTTCAGGCCGGGACAGGGCAAATTATGGCTACACCTTC
V: TRBV6-4; J: TRBJ1-5; D: NA; size: NA; CDR3: CASSDRVAVFNQPQHF; DNA: TGTGCCAGCAGTGACCGGGTGGCAGTCTTCAATCAGCCCCAGCATTTT
V: TRBV27; J: TRBJ1-1; D: TRBD1; size: once; CDR3: CASGTGGAEGTEAFF; DNA: TGTGCCAGTGGGACAGGGGGCGCGGAGGGAACTGAAGCTTTCTTT
V: TRBV6-5; J: TRBJ2-3; D: NA; size: NA; CDR3: CASRFSGTADTQYF; DNA: TGTGCCAGCAGGTTTAGCGGTACCGCAGATACGCAGTATTTT
V: TRBV2; J: TRBJ2-7; D: TRBD2; size: NA; CDR3: CASRRLAGGYEQYF; DNA: TGTGCCAGCAGGAGACTAGCGGGAGGGTACGAGCAGTACTTC
V: TRBV12-2; J: TRBJ1-1; D: NA; size: NA; CDR3: CASRPPASGLSANTEAFF; DNA: TGTGCAAGTCGCCCCCCCGCTTCGGGACTGAGTGCGAACACTGAAGCTTTCTTT
V: TRBV7-7; J: TRBJ2-5; D: TRBD1; size: once; CDR3: CASSLDRGQETQYF; DNA: TGTGCTAGCAGCTTGGACAGGGGGCAAGAGACCCAGTACTTC
V: TRBV6-1; J: TRBJ1-5; D: TRBD1; size: NA; CDR3: CASCDRGNQPQHF; DNA: TGTGCCAGCTGCGACAGGGGGAATCAGCCCCAGCATTTT
V: TRBV5-1; J: TRBJ1-2; D: NA; size: NA; CDR3: CASSLVQGNDYGYTF; DNA: TGCGCCAGCAGCTTGGTGCAGGGTAACGACTATGGCTACACCTTC
V: TRBV5-1; J: TRBJ2-7; D: TRBD1; size: NA; CDR3: CASKGQGFYEQYF; DNA: TGCGCCAGCAAGGGACAGGGGTTCTACGAGCAGTACTTC
V: TRBV6-5; J: TRBJ1-2; D: TRBD1; size: NA; CDR3: CASSYSSRRDSYGYTF; DNA: TGTGCCAGCAGTTACTCGAGTCGACGGGACAGCTATGGCTACACCTTC
V: TRBV18; J: TRBJ2-5; D: NA; size: NA; CDR3: CASSPGWELYF; DNA: TGTGCCAGCTCACCAGGGTGGGAGCTGTACTTC
V: TRBV2; J: TRBJ1-3; D: TRBD1; size: NA; CDR3: CASRAGGAGNTIYF; DNA: TGTGCCAGCAGAGCAGGGGGCGCCGGAAACACCATATATTTT
V: TRBV12-5; J: TRBJ1-5; D: TRBD1; size: NA; CDR3: CASGSDRSNQPQHF; DNA: TGTGCTAGTGGTTCGGACAGGAGCAATCAGCCCCAGCATTTT
V: TRBV5-1; J: TRBJ2-7; D: TRBD1; size: NA; CDR3: CASSLSVGGMSEQYF; DNA: TGCGCCAGCAGCTTGTCCGTAGGGGGCATGAGCGAGCAGTACTTC
V: TRBV27; J: TRBJ2-1; D: TRBD2; size: NA; CDR3: CASSFRGTRPGEQFF; DNA: TGTGCCAGCAGTTTCCGAGGGACTAGGCCAGGTGAGCAGTTCTTC
V: TRBV11-2; J: TRBJ2-1; D: NA; size: NA; CDR3: CASSPEIPGAKSAYNEQFF; DNA: TGTGCCAGCAGCCCCGAGATTCCGGGAGCGAAAAGTGCCTACAATGAGCAGTTCTTC
V: TRBV4-1; J: TRBJ2-3; D: TRBD2; size: NA; CDR3: CASSRTSGAVSTDTQYF; DNA: TGCGCCAGCAGCCGCACTAGCGGGGCCGTTAGCACAGATACGCAGTATTTT
V: TRBV6-4; J: TRBJ1-6; D: NA; size: once; CDR3: CASSLRRQGSPLHF; DNA: TGTGCCAGCAGCCTTCGGCGGCAGGGGTCACCCCTCCACTTT
V: TRBV29-1; J: TRBJ2-7; D: TRBD1; size: NA; CDR3: CSVRDSSYEQYF; DNA: TGCAGCGTTAGGGACAGCTCCTACGAGCAGTACTTC
V: TRBV19; J: TRBJ2-5; D: TRBD2; size: NA; CDR3: CASSSRGGLAGSHPGEETQYF; DNA: TGTGCCAGTAGTTCTCGAGGGGGACTAGCGGGATCACATCCTGGAGAAGAGACCCAGTACTTC
V: TRBV19; J: TRBJ2-1; D: TRBD2; size: NA; CDR3: CASSGTSGDFEQFF; DNA: TGTGCCAGTAGCGGGACTAGCGGAGACTTTGAGCAGTTCTTC